This entry describes one TCR beta chain. Its matching antigen is unknown. The entry originates in a study of shared clonotypes between healthy human individuals. Study results and caveats: The diversity represented, both genetic and in exposure history, was limited by few donors.

Naivety among CD8 cells was defined by CD45RO negativity and positive CCR7 selection, thereby excluding terminally differentiated effector memory CD45RA+ cells. V was cut by 2 bases and J by 3 bases, with 8 bases left in between. The CDR3 loop spans 13 amino acids. CDR1 is MNHNS and CDR2 is SASEGT in the germline V gene. Every subset's genomic DNA went evenly onto several immunoSEQ plates. Clones were sequenced by immunoSEQ multiplex PCR, and TCRdb holds only the in-frame ones, with some missing. The repertoire holds more than 2 million clones, with about 95% as singletons. The sequence was collected from a man younger than 35 in good health. This sequence joins TRBV6-1 and TRBJ2-7, with a weak D call TRBD2 (5 bases). Material for sequencing was naive CD8+ T cells sorted from blood. CDR3 loop: CASSESEGYEQYF. The CDR3 region has the DNA TGTGCCAGCAGTGAAAGTGAGGGCTACGAGCAGTACTTC.